This T cell receptor (beta chain) comes out of a study of T cell responses to AZD1222 COVID-19 vaccine. Sequencing used immunoSEQ multiplex PCR; TCRdb keeps in-frame clones, though not all of them. Of roughly 95,000 clones detected, around nine tenths appear once; the ten largest clones hold around 2.8%. CDR3 size: 15 residues. The ends were cut back, 4 bases at V and 3 bases at J, with 14 bases in the middle. CDR1 is SGDLS and CDR2 is YYNGEE in the germline V gene. This specimen was peripheral blood, taken on day 0 of AZD1222 vaccination. The V and J genes are TRBV9 and TRBJ2-1; possibly TRBD1 or TRBD2 for D (6 bases each). This sequence was found in an adult in good health. The CDR3 nucleotides are TGTGCCAGCAGCCTCTTAGGAGGGGGCTACAATGAGCAGTTCTTC. As protein: CASSLLGGGYNEQFF.